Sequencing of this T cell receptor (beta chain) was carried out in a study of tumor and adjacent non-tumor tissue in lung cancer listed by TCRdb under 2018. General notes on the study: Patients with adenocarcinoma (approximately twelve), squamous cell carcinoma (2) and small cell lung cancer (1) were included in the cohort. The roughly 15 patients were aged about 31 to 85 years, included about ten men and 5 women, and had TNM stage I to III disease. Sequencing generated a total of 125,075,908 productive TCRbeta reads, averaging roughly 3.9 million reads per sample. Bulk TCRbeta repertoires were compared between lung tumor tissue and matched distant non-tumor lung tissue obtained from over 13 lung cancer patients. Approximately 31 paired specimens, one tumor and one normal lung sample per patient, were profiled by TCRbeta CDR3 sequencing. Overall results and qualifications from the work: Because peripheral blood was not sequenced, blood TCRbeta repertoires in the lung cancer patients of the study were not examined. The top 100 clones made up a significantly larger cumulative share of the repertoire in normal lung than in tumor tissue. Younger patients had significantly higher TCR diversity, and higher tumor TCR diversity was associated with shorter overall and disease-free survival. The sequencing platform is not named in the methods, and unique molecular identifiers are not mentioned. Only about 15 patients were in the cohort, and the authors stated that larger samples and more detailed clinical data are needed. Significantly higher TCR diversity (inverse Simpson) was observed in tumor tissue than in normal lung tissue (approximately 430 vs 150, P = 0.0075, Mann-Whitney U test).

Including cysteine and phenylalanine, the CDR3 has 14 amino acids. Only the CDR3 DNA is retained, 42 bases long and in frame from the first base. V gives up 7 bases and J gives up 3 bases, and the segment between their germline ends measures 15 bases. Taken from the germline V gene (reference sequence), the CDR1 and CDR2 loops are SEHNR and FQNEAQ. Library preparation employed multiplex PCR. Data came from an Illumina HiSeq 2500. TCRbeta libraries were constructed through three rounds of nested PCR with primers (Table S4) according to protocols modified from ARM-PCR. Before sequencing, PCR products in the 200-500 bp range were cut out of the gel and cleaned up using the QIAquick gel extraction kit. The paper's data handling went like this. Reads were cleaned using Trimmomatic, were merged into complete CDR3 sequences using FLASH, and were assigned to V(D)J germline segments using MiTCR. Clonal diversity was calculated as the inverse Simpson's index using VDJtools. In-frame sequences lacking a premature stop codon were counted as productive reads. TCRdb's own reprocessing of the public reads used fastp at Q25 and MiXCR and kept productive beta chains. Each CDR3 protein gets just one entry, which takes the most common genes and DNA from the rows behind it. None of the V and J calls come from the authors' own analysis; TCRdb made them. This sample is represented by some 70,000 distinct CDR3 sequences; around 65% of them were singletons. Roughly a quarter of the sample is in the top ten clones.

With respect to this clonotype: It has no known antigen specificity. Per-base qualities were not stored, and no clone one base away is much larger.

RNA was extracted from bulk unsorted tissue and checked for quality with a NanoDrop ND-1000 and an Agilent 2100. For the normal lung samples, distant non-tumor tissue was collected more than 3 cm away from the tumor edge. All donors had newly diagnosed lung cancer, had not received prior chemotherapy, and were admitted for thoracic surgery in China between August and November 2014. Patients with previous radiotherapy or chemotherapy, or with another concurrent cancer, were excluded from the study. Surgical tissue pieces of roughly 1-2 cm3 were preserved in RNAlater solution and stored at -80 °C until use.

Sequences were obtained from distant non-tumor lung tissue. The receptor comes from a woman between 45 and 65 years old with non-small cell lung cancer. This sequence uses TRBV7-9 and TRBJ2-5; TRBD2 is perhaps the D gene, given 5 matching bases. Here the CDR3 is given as CASNSQSGKETQYF. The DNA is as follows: TGTGCCAGCAACTCACAAAGCGGAAAAGAGACCCAGTACTTC.